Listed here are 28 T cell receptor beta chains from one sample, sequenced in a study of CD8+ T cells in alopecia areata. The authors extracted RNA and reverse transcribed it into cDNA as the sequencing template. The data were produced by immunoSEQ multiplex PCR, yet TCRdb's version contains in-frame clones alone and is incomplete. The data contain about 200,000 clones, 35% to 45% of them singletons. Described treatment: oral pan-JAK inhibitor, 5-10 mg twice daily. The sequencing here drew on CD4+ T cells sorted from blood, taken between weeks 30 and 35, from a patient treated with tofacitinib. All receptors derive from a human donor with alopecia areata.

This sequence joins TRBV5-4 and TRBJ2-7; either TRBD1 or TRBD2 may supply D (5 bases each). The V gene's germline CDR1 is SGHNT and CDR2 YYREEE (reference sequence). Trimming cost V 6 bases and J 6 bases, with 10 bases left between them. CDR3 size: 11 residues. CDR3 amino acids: CASTSGREQYF. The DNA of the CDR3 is TGTGCCAGCACTTCGGGGCGCGAGCAGTACTTC.

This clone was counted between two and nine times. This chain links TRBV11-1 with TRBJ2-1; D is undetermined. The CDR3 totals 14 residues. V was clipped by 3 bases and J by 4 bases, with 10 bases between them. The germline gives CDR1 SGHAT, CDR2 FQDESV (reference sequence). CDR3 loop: CASSFAQIYNEQFF. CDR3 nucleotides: TGTGCCAGCAGCTTTGCACAGATATACAATGAGCAGTTCTTC.

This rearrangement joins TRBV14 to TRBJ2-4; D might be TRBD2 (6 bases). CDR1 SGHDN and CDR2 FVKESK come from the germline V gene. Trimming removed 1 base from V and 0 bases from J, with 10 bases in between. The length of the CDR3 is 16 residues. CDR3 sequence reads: CASSQGGDLAKNIQYF. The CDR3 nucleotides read TGTGCCAGCAGCCAAGGCGGGGACCTAGCCAAAAACATTCAGTACTTC. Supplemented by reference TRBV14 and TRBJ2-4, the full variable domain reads EAGVTQFPSHSVIEKGQTVTLRCDPISGHDNLYWYRRVMGKEIKFLLHFVKESKQDESGMPNNRFLAERTGGTYSTLKVQPAELEDSGVYFCASSQGGDLAKNIQYFGAGTRLSVL.

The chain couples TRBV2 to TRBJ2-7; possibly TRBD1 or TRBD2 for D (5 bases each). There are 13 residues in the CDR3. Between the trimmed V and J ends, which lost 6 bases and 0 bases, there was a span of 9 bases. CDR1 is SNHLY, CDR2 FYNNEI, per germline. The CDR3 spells CASRPGTSYEQYF. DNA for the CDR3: TGTGCCAGCAGACCCGGGACCTCCTACGAGCAGTACTTC.

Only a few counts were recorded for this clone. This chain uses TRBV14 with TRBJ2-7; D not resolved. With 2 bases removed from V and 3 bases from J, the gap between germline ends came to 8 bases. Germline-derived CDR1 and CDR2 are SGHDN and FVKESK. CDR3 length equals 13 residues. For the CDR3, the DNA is TGTGCCAGCAGCCAACTATCGCACTACGAGCAGTACTTC. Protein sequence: CASSQLSHYEQYF.

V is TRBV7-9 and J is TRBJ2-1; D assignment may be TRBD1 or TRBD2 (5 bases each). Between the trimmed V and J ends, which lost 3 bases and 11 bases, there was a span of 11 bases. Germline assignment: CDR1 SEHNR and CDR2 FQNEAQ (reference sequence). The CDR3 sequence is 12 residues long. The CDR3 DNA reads TGTGCCAGCAGCTTCCCACCGGGACAGCAGTTCTTC. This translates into CASSFPPGQQFF.

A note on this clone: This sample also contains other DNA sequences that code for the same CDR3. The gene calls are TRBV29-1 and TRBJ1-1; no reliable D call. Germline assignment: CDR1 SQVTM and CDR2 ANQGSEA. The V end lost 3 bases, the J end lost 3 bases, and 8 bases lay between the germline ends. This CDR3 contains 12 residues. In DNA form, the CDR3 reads TGCAGCGTTGACAGGAGGGACACTGAAGCTTTCTTT. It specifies CSVDRRDTEAFF.

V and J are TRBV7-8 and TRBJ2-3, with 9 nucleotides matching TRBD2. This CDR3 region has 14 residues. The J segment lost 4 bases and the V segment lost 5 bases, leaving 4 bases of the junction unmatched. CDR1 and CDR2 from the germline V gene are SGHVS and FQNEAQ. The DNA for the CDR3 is TGTGCCAGCAGCCGCGGGAGGGCCGCAGATACGCAGTATTTT. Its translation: CASSRGRAADTQYF. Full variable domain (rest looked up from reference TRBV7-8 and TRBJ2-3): GAGVSQSPRYKVAKRGQDVALRCDPISGHVSLFWYQQALGQGPEFLTYFQNEAQLDKSGLPSDRFFAERPEGSVSTLKIQRTQQEDSAVYLCASSRGRAADTQYFGPGTRLTVL.

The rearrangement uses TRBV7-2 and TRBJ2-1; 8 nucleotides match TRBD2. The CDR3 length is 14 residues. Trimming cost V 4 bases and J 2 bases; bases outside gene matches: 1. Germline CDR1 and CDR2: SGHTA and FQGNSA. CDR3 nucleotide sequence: TGTGCCAGCAGCTCCGGGGGGGCCTACAATGAGCAGTTCTTC. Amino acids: CASSSGGAYNEQFF.

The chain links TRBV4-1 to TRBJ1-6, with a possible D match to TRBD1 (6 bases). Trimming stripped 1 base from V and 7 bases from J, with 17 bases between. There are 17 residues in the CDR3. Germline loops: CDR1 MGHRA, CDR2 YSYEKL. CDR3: CASSQGWARGRNSPLHF. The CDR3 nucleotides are TGCGCCAGCAGCCAAGGGTGGGCCAGGGGACGCAATTCACCCCTCCACTTT.

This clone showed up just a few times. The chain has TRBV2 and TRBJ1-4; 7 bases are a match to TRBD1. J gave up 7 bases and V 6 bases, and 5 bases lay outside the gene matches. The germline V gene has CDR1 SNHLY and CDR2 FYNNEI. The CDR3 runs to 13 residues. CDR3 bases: TGTGCCAGCAGGAGGGGGCTCGGTGAAAAACTGTTTTTT. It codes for CASRRGLGEKLFF.

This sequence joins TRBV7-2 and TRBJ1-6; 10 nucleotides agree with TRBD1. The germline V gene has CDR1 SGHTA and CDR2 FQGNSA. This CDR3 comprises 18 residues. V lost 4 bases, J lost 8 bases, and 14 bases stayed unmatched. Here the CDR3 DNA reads TGTGCCAGCAGCTCGCAGGACTTTACGACAGGGGGCGATTCACCCCTCCACTTT. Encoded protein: CASSSQDFTTGGDSPLHF.

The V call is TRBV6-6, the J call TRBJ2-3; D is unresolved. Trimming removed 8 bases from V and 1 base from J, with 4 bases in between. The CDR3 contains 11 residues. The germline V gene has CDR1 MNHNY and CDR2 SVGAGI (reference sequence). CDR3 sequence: CASLGTDTQYF. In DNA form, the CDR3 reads TGTGCCAGCTTAGGCACAGATACGCAGTATTTT.

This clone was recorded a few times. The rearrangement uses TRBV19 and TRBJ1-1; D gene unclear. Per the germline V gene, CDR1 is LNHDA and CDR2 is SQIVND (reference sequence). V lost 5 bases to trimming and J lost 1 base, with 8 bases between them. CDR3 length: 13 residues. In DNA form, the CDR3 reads TGTGCCAGTAGTGACTGGGAGAACACTGAAGCTTTCTTT. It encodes CASSDWENTEAFF. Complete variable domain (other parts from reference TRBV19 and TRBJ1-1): DGGITQSPKYLFRKEGQNVTLSCEQNLNHDAMYWYRQDPGQGLRLIYYSQIVNDFQKGDIAEGYSVSREKKESFPLTVTSAQKNPTAFYLCASSDWENTEAFFGQGTRLTVV.

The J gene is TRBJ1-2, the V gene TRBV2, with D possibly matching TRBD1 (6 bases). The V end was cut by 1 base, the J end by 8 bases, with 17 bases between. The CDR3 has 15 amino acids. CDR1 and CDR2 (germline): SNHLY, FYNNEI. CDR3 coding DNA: TGTGCCAGCAGTGAAGGGCAGGGGACCTTCTGGGGCTACACCTTC. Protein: CASSEGQGTFWGYTF. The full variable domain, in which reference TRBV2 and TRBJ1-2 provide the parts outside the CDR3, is EPEVTQTPSHQVTQMGQEVILRCVPISNHLYFYWYRQILGQKVEFLVSFYNNEISEKSEIFDDQFSVERPDGSNFTLKIRSTKLEDSAMYFCASSEGQGTFWGYTFGSGTRLTVV.

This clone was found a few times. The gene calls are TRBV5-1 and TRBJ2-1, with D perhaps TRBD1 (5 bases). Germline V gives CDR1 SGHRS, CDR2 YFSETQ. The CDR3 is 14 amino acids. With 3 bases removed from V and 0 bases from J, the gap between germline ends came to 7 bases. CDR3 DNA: TGCGCCAGCAGCTCTGACAGCTCCTACAATGAGCAGTTCTTC. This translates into CASSSDSSYNEQFF.

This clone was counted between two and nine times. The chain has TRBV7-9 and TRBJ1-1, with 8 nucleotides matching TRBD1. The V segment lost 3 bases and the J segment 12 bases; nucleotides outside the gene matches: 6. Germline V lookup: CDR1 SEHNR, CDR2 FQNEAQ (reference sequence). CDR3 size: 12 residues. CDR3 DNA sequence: TGTGCCAGCAGCTTTGGGGACAGGCAAACTTTCTTT. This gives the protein CASSFGDRQTFF.

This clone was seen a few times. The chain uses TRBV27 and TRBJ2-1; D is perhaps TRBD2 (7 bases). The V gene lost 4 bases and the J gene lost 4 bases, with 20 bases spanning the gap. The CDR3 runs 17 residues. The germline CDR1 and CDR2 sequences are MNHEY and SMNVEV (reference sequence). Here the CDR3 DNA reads TGTGCCAGCAGTTGGGGGAGGGCTAGCGGACAGTACAATGAGCAGTTCTTC. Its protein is CASSWGRASGQYNEQFF.

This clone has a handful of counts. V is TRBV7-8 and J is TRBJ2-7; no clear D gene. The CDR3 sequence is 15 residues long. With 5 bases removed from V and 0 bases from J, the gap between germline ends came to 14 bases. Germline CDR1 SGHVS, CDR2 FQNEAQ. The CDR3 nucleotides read TGTGCCAGCAGCCATCATCTTTTGGGCTCCTACGAGCAGTACTTC. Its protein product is CASSHHLLGSYEQYF.

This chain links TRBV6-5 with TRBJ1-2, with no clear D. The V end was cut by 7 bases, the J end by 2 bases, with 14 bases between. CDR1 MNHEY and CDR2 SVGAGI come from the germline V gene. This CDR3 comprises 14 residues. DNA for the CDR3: TGTGCCAGCAAACGGCCGGATGAGAACTATGGCTACACCTTC. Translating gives CASKRPDENYGYTF.

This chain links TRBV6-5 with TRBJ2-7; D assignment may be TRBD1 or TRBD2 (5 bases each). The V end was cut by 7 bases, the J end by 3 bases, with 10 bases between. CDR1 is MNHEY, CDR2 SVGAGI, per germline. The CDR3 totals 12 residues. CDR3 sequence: CASKGRRYEQYF. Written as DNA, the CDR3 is TGTGCCAGCAAGGGACGGCGCTACGAGCAGTACTTC.

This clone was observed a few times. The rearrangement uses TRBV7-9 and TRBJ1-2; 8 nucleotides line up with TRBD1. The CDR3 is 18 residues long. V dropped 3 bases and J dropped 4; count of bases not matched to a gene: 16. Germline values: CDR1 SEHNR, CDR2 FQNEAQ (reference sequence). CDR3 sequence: CASSLGVRQGPSFYGYTF. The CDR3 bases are TGTGCCAGCAGCTTGGGGGTGAGACAGGGGCCTTCCTTCTATGGCTACACCTTC.

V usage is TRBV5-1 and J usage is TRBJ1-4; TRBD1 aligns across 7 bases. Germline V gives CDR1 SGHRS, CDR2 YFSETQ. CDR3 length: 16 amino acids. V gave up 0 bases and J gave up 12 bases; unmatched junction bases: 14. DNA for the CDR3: TGCGCCAGCAGCTTGGACTTGGCTAAAAACAGGGGAGAACTGTTTTTT. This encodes CASSLDLAKNRGELFF.

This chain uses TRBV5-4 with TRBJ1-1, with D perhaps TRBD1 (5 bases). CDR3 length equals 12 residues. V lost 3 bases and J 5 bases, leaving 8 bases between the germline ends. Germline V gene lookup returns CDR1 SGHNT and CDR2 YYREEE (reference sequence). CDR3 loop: CASSYGGTEAFF. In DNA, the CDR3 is TGTGCCAGCAGCTACGGGGGGACTGAAGCTTTCTTT.

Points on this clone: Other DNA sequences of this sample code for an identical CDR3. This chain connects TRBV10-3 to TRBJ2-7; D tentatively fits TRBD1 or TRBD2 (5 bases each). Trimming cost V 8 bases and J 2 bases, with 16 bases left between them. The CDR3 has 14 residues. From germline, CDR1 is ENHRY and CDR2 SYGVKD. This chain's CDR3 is CAIGGTAMPYEQYF. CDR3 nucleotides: TGTGCCATCGGGGGAACAGCCATGCCCTACGAGCAGTACTTC.

CDR3 sequence reads: CASSQTPGQGYGYTF. The CDR3 DNA sequence: TGTGCCAGCAGCCAGACCCCGGGACAGGGTTATGGCTACACCTTC. The chain has TRBV6-5 and TRBJ1-2; TRBD1 agrees at 9 bases. V lost 6 bases to trimming and J lost 5 bases; unmatched junction nucleotides: 10. The CDR3 loop spans 15 amino acids. Germline V gives CDR1 MNHEY, CDR2 SVGAGI.

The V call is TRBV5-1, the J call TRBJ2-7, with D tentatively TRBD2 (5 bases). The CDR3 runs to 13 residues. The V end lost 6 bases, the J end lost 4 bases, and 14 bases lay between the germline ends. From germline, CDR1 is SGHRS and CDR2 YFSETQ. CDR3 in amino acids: CASNLEGIYEQYF. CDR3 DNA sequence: TGCGCCAGCAACCTAGAGGGAATATACGAGCAGTACTTC.

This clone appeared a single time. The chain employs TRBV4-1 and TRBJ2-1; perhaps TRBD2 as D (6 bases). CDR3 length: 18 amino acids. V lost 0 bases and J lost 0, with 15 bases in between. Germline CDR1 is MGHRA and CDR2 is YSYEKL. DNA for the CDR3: TGCGCCAGCAGCCAAGATATTCCGGGAGCGATCTCCTACAATGAGCAGTTCTTC. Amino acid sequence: CASSQDIPGAISYNEQFF.